The 29 T cell receptor beta chains below were found in one sample sequenced in a study of chemoradiotherapy in HPV16-positive cancers. Some clones are missing from TCRdb's copy, which holds only in-frame ones; the method was immunoSEQ multiplex PCR. The data show approximately 38,000 clones, 80% seen once. The sequenced sample was blood, obtained from a patient who underwent chemoradiotherapy. The origin of the receptors is a human donor with HPV-associated anogenital cancer.

The rearrangement joins TRBV30 to TRBJ2-7; 10 nucleotides line up with TRBD1. This CDR3 region has 12 residues. Germline V CDR1 and CDR2: GTSNPN, SVGIG (reference sequence). With V trimmed by 1 base and J by 6 bases, 0 bases remained unmatched. The CDR3 loop reads CAWSGTGGEQYF. The CDR3 nucleotides are TGTGCCTGGAGTGGGACAGGGGGCGAGCAGTACTTC.

V gene TRBV10-1 combines with J gene TRBJ1-1, with D maybe TRBD1 (5 bases). CDR1 is WNHNN, CDR2 SYGVQD, per germline (reference sequence). The CDR3 length is 15 residues. Trimming pared 10 bases from V and 3 bases from J, leaving 21 bases between. The CDR3 is CATSPGHGADTEAFF. In nucleotides, the CDR3 is TGCGCCACCTCTCCTGGACATGGCGCGGACACTGAAGCTTTCTTT.

The V and J genes are TRBV4-3 and TRBJ1-5, with unresolved D. Trimming cost V 0 bases and J 7 bases, with 7 bases left between them. This CDR3 contains 13 residues. The germline CDR1 and CDR2 sequences are LGHNA and YSLEER. CDR3 sequence reads: CASSQEGGQPQHF. CDR3 nucleotide sequence: TGCGCCAGCAGCCAAGAGGGAGGGCAGCCCCAGCATTTT.

The chain is built from TRBV30 and TRBJ1-1, with a possible D match to TRBD1 (5 bases). Germline CDR1 reads GTSNPN; CDR2 reads SVGIG (reference sequence). V lost 1 base to trimming and J lost 4 bases, with 10 bases between them. The CDR3 loop spans 13 amino acids. The CDR3 loop is CAWSGGYSTEAFF. The CDR3 DNA reads TGTGCCTGGAGTGGGGGGTATAGCACTGAAGCTTTCTTT.

The chain is built from TRBV7-8 and TRBJ2-3, with a tentative D call TRBD1 (6 bases). Trimming left V 6 bases short and J 4 bases short, with 8 bases between. This CDR3 region has 12 residues. Germline CDR1 and CDR2: SGHVS and FQNEAQ. The DNA of the CDR3 is TGTGCCAGCAGGTCAGGGGCAGATACGCAGTATTTT. Protein sequence: CASRSGADTQYF.

The chain combines TRBV6-4 with TRBJ1-5; D ambiguous. The CDR3 length is 16 residues. The V gene's germline CDR1 is MRHNA and CDR2 SNTAGT. The V end was cut by 1 base, the J end by 2 bases, with 12 bases between. The chain's CDR3 is CASSDFKSGRNQPQHF. CDR3 bases: TGTGCCAGCAGTGACTTTAAGTCCGGGCGCAATCAGCCCCAGCATTTT.

The chain couples TRBV4-1 to TRBJ1-3; D gene ambiguous. V lost 0 bases and J 3 bases, leaving 9 bases between the germline ends. From germline, CDR1 is MGHRA and CDR2 YSYEKL. There are 15 residues in the CDR3. The CDR3 reads CASSQDPGFGNTIYF. The CDR3 DNA reads TGCGCCAGCAGCCAAGACCCGGGTTTTGGAAACACCATATATTTT.

This clone was detected only once. The genes are TRBV7-9 and TRBJ2-1; tentative D call: TRBD2 (5 bases). V dropped 2 bases and J dropped 7 bases, with 6 bases sitting between them. Germline V gene lookup returns CDR1 SEHNR and CDR2 FQNEAQ (reference sequence). The CDR3 is 12 residues long. CDR3: CASSLSGNEQFF. The CDR3 nucleotides are TGTGCCAGCAGCTTATCGGGGAATGAGCAGTTCTTC.

This chain connects TRBV7-9 to TRBJ2-7; D is ambiguous. The CDR3 is made up of 14 amino acids. Germline V gives CDR1 SEHNR, CDR2 FQNEAQ (reference sequence). V was trimmed by 1 base and J by 2 bases, leaving 9 bases between them. DNA for the CDR3: TGTGCCAGCAGCTTAGATCGGTCAACCTACGAGCAGTACTTC. This translates into CASSLDRSTYEQYF.

The CDR3 protein is CASSLEKRLVDTQYF. CDR3 in DNA: TGCGCCAGCAGCTTGGAAAAGCGACTCGTAGATACGCAGTATTTT. The chain is built from TRBV5-1 and TRBJ2-3; unclear D gene. V was clipped by 0 bases and J by 5 bases, with 13 bases between them. CDR3 length: 15 amino acids. CDR1 and CDR2 (germline): SGHRS, YFSETQ.

Here the CDR3 reads CASSSPDGYGYTF. CDR3 nucleotide sequence: TGTGCCAGCAGTTCCCCGGACGGGTATGGCTACACCTTC. The chain couples TRBV6-6 to TRBJ1-2; D ambiguous. V was pared by 4 bases and J by 5 bases, with 11 bases between. Per the germline V gene, CDR1 is MNHNY and CDR2 is SVGAGI (reference sequence). This CDR3 has 13 amino acids.

This clone has only a few counts. J is TRBJ1-1 and V is TRBV6-6; D is unclear. From germline, CDR1 is MNHNY and CDR2 SVGAGI (reference sequence). The V and J ends lost 3 bases and 5 bases respectively, with 7 bases between them. This CDR3 has 12 amino acids. Here the CDR3 reads CASSYLGTEAFF. The CDR3 coding sequence is TGTGCCAGCAGTTATCTCGGGACTGAAGCTTTCTTT.

The V and J genes are TRBV7-3 and TRBJ2-3, with TRBD2 matching over 7 bases. Germline CDR1 SGHTA, CDR2 FQGTGA. The length of the CDR3 is 14 residues. The V and J ends lost 5 bases and 2 bases, in that order; junction bases with no gene match: 4. The DNA of the CDR3 is TGTGCCAGCAGCGGGGGGGTTAACACAGATACGCAGTATTTT. This codes for CASSGGVNTDTQYF.

The chain recombines TRBV5-4 with TRBJ1-2, with D hard to call. Between the trimmed V and J ends, which lost 0 bases and 0 bases, there was a span of 12 bases. This CDR3 spans 16 amino acids. Germline V gene data show CDR1 as SGHNT and CDR2 as YYREEE (reference sequence). CDR3 region: CASSLGSRASNYGYTF. Written as DNA, the CDR3 is TGTGCCAGCAGCTTGGGGTCCCGGGCTTCTAACTATGGCTACACCTTC.

The table lists this clone with a count of one. This chain links TRBV6-4 with TRBJ2-7; D possibly corresponds to TRBD1 (5 bases). With 2 bases removed from V and 4 bases from J, the gap between germline ends came to 15 bases. CDR3 length equals 15 residues. The germline CDR1 and CDR2 sequences are MRHNA and SNTAGT. The CDR3 sequence: CASSDPKTERYEQYF. Written as DNA, the CDR3 is TGTGCCAGCAGTGACCCTAAGACAGAAAGATACGAGCAGTACTTC.

V is TRBV10-3 and J is TRBJ2-4; 7 bases fit TRBD1. CDR1 ENHRY and CDR2 SYGVKD come from the germline V gene. The CDR3 consists of 16 residues. V gave up 1 base and J gave up 5 bases; unmatched junction bases: 8. In nucleotides, the CDR3 is TGTGCCATCAGTGAGTTCTTCGGACAGGAAGAAAACATTCAGTACTTC. This gives the protein CAISEFFGQEENIQYF.

The genes are TRBV19 and TRBJ1-2; possible D gene TRBD1, 6 bases. The germline gives CDR1 LNHDA, CDR2 SQIVND (reference sequence). This CDR3 is 14 amino acids long. Between the trimmed V and J ends, which lost 3 bases and 4 bases, there was a span of 12 bases. CDR3 residues: CASSIGTPFYGYTF. The CDR3, as DNA: TGTGCCAGTAGTATCGGGACACCCTTCTATGGCTACACCTTC.

The chain employs TRBV7-9 and TRBJ1-1, with a possible D match to TRBD1 (5 bases). Germline V lookup: CDR1 SEHNR, CDR2 FQNEAQ (reference sequence). The length of the CDR3 is 13 residues. V lost 5 bases and J 7 bases, leaving 14 bases between the germline ends. The CDR3 DNA sequence: TGTGCCAGCAGCACCCACGGGGGGTTTGAAGCTTTCTTT. This gives the protein CASSTHGGFEAFF.

The chain carries TRBV30 and TRBJ1-3; D unresolved. CDR3 length: 13 residues. V was clipped by 8 bases and J by 4 bases, with 15 bases between them. Germline-derived CDR1 and CDR2 are GTSNPN and SVGIG (reference sequence). CDR3 coding DNA: TGTGCCACTGATAAAGGCCTGGGAAACACCATATATTTT. It is translated as CATDKGLGNTIYF.

The chain uses TRBV19 and TRBJ1-6, with TRBD1 matching over 9 bases. This CDR3 region has 16 residues. Looked up from germline, CDR1 is LNHDA and CDR2 is SQIVND (reference sequence). The V and J ends lost 5 bases and 0 bases, in that order; junction bases with no gene match: 2. CDR3 loop: CASSDRGSSYNSPLHF. The CDR3 coding sequence is TGTGCCAGTAGTGACAGGGGGAGCTCCTATAATTCACCCCTCCACTTT.

V gene TRBV7-9 combines with J gene TRBJ2-1; the match to TRBD2 covers 10 bases. V lost 1 base and J lost 6; bases outside the gene matches: 9. CDR3 size: 17 residues. Germline V gene sequence: CDR1 SEHNR, CDR2 FQNEAQ (reference sequence). The CDR3 DNA reads as TGTGCCAGCAGCTTAGGTGGACTAGCGGCAAGGGGCAATGAGCAGTTCTTC. This codes for CASSLGGLAARGNEQFF.

The chain links TRBV30 to TRBJ2-4, with 9 bases matching TRBD2. The germline V gene has CDR1 GTSNPN and CDR2 SVGIG (reference sequence). The CDR3 has 15 residues. Trimming at V came to 5 bases and at J to 2 bases, leaving 7 bases not matched to a gene. In DNA, the CDR3 is TGTGCCTGGGAGGGAGCGGGGGGCCCCAAAAACATTCAGTACTTC. Translation: CAWEGAGGPKNIQYF.

The gene calls are TRBV7-2 and TRBJ1-1; 9 bases agree with TRBD1. CDR3 size: 13 residues. V dropped 5 bases and J dropped 4; count of bases not matched to a gene: 2. Germline V CDR1 and CDR2: SGHTA, FQGNSA. The CDR3 DNA sequence: TGTGCCAGCAGCCGACAGGGGGGCACTGAAGCTTTCTTT. Amino acids: CASSRQGGTEAFF.

This rearrangement joins TRBV7-6 to TRBJ1-3; D is perhaps TRBD1 (5 bases). CDR3 length equals 16 residues. V gave up 2 bases and J gave up 0 bases, with 11 bases separating them. Germline V gene sequence: CDR1 SGHVS, CDR2 FNYEAQ. This chain's CDR3 is CASSLTPRDSGNTIYF. For the CDR3, the DNA is TGTGCCAGCAGCTTAACCCCCAGGGACTCTGGAAACACCATATATTTT.

This clone occurred a few times. This chain connects TRBV15 to TRBJ1-5, with D maybe TRBD1 (5 bases). V was clipped by 1 base and J by 4 bases, with 8 bases between them. The germline CDR1 and CDR2 sequences are LNHNV and YYDKDF (reference sequence). There are 14 residues in the CDR3. The CDR3 loop is CATSRVTGNQPQHF. Here the CDR3 DNA reads TGTGCCACCAGCAGAGTCACAGGTAATCAGCCCCAGCATTTT.

The V call is TRBV19, the J call TRBJ2-7, with TRBD1 matching 10 bases. Germline CDR1 and CDR2: LNHDA and SQIVND (reference sequence). The CDR3 loop spans 15 amino acids. Trimming at V came to 5 bases and at J to 6 bases, leaving 10 bases not matched to a gene. The DNA of the CDR3 is TGTGCCAGTAGTCCACCCGGGACAGGGGCGTCCGAGCAGTACTTC. As protein: CASSPPGTGASEQYF. The variable domain in full, with the rest retrieved from reference TRBV19 and TRBJ2-7, is DGGITQSPKYLFRKEGQNVTLSCEQNLNHDAMYWYRQDPGQGLRLIYYSQIVNDFQKGDIAEGYSVSREKKESFPLTVTSAQKNPTAFYLCASSPPGTGASEQYFGPGTRLTVT.

In this sample, this clone turned up once. The chain recombines TRBV5-1 with TRBJ2-3, with D unclear. Germline CDR1 and CDR2: SGHRS and YFSETQ. The ends were cut back, 2 bases at V and 3 bases at J, with 4 bases in the middle. This CDR3 has 12 amino acids. CDR3 region: CASSFTTDTQYF. CDR3 sequence (DNA): TGCGCCAGCAGCTTTACGACAGATACGCAGTATTTT.

The chain uses TRBV15 and TRBJ2-6; 9 bases fit TRBD1. CDR1 is LNHNV, CDR2 YYDKDF, per germline (reference sequence). V was pared by 5 bases and J by 1 base, with 3 bases of the junction left unmatched. The CDR3 length is 16 residues. The CDR3 bases are TGTGCCACCAGCGGGACAGGGCAATCTGGGGCCAACGTCCTGACTTTC. Translated: CATSGTGQSGANVLTF.

CDR3 sequence reads: CASSQFGQGATEAFF. In nucleotides, the CDR3 is TGTGCCAGCAGCCAATTCGGACAGGGGGCGACTGAAGCTTTCTTT. The rearrangement uses TRBV11-3 and TRBJ1-1; TRBD1 aligns across 11 bases. Germline V gene data show CDR1 as SGHNT and CDR2 as YENEEA. V lost 5 bases to trimming and J lost 5 bases; unmatched junction nucleotides: 7. This CDR3 spans 15 amino acids.